A single sample gave rise to the 16 T cell receptor beta chains below, sequenced in a study of T cells in Graves' hyperthyroidism and ophthalmopathy. Amplified TCR beta CDR3 regions came from RNA transcripts. Carried out on the TCR CDR3, a first-round RT-PCR used the HTBI primer set. TCRdb itself ran the multiplex PCR reads through MiXCR, one entry per CDR3 protein. The profile shows 300,000 to 500,000 distinct CDR3 sequences, over 11% of them singletons. Sequenced material: blood. Receptor source: a man between 50 and 59 years old with Graves' ophthalmopathy.

This clonotype was seen a few times. V usage is TRBV24-1 and J usage is TRBJ2-6; 7 bases fit TRBD1. CDR1 and CDR2 from the germline V gene are KGHDR and SFDVKD. J gave up 2 bases and V 6 bases, and 9 bases lay outside the gene matches. The CDR3 has 17 amino acids. The CDR3 reads CATSLIPDRAGANVLTF. Written as DNA, the CDR3 is TGTGCCACCAGTTTGATCCCAGACAGGGCTGGGGCCAACGTCCTGACTTTC.

This clonotype was counted ten times or more. V gene TRBV29-1 combines with J gene TRBJ2-1; tentative D call: TRBD2 (6 bases). Trimming took off 3 bases at V and 0 bases at J, with 9 bases between the two ends. The CDR3 covers 14 residues. Germline values: CDR1 SQVTM, CDR2 ANQGSEA. Here the CDR3 reads CSVDWGVSYNEQFF. The CDR3 DNA reads as TGCAGCGTTGACTGGGGGGTCTCCTACAATGAGCAGTTCTTC.

This chain uses TRBV6-2 or TRBV6-3 with TRBJ1-1; D call uncertain. CDR1 MNHEY and CDR2 SVGEGT come from the germline V gene. The ends were cut back, 5 bases at V and 0 bases at J, with 16 bases in the middle. This CDR3 region has 16 residues. Here the CDR3 DNA reads TGTGCCAGCAGTAAACCCGAGGGCGGTTTGAACACTGAAGCTTTCTTT. It specifies CASSKPEGGLNTEAFF.

This clonotype was observed a few times. The rearrangement links TRBV12-3 or TRBV12-4 to TRBJ1-2; weak D call: TRBD1 (5 bases). V was shortened by 6 bases and J by 1 base, with 21 bases between the two germline ends. This CDR3 contains 17 residues. CDR3 residues: CASSRGRRDVNNYGYTF. CDR3 nucleotides: TGTGCCAGCAGCCGCGGGCGCCGGGACGTGAATAACTATGGCTACACCTTC.

This clonotype was recorded at least ten times. The chain carries TRBV2 and TRBJ1-3, with D uncertain. The germline CDR1 and CDR2 sequences are SNHLY and FYNNEI. V was shortened by 6 bases and J by 0 bases, with 18 bases between the two germline ends. There are 17 residues in the CDR3. CDR3 nucleotides: TGTGCCAGCAGCGCATGGGCCGCCACAAGCTCTGGAAACACCATATATTTT. Amino acids: CASSAWAATSSGNTIYF.

This clonotype was counted ten times or more. The chain links TRBV28 to TRBJ1-4; unclear D gene. The CDR3 sequence is 15 residues long. CDR1 is MDHEN and CDR2 is SYDVKM in the germline V gene. V lost 3 bases and J 4 bases, leaving 12 bases between the germline ends. In nucleotides, the CDR3 is TGTGCCAGCAGTTTTAATTCAGGAAATAATGAAAAACTGTTTTTT. It codes for CASSFNSGNNEKLFF.

In its sample, this clonotype was seen many times. This chain connects TRBV3-1 to TRBJ2-7, with 9 bases that match TRBD2. The CDR3 sequence is 15 residues long. Germline lookup yields CDR1 LGHDT and CDR2 YNNKEL (reference sequence). Unmatched junction bases numbered 6, after V lost 4 bases and J lost 2 bases. CDR3 loop: CASSPGVAGAYEQYF. The CDR3 coding sequence is TGTGCCAGCAGCCCCGGGGTAGCGGGAGCCTACGAGCAGTACTTC.

This clonotype was seen repeatedly, ten times or more. The CDR3 coding sequence is TGTGCCAGCAGCTACAGGGCTACAGATACGCAGTATTTT. It specifies CASSYRATDTQYF. This sequence joins TRBV11-3 and TRBJ2-3; a possible D gene is TRBD1 (6 bases). The germline V gene encodes CDR1 SGHNT and CDR2 YENEEA. V gave up 4 bases and J gave up 3 bases, with 8 bases separating them. This CDR3 is 13 amino acids long. The variable domain in full, with the rest retrieved from reference TRBV11-3 and TRBJ2-3, is EAGVVQSPRYKIIEKKQPVAFWCNPISGHNTLYWYLQNLGQGPELLIRYENEEAVDDSQLPKDRFSAERLKGVDSTLKIQPAELGDSAVYLCASSYRATDTQYFGPGTRLTVL.

This clonotype has at least ten counts. The chain carries TRBV20-1 and TRBJ1-6; 8 nucleotides line up with TRBD1. V lost 3 bases and J lost 5; bases outside the gene matches: 3. In germline, CDR1 is DFQATT, CDR2 SNEGSKA (reference sequence). CDR3 length: 14 amino acids. CDR3 residues: CSASGQGDNSPLHF. CDR3 in DNA: TGCAGTGCTAGCGGACAGGGAGATAATTCACCCCTCCACTTT.

The V and J genes are TRBV3-1 and TRBJ2-2, with 11 bases fitting TRBD2. This CDR3 has 15 residues. Germline V gene data show CDR1 as LGHDT and CDR2 as YNNKEL (reference sequence). The junction had 7 bases not matched to a gene; V was cut back by 6 bases and J by 7 bases. This CDR3 reads CASRQLAGAGGELFF. Here the CDR3 DNA reads TGTGCCAGCAGACAACTAGCGGGGGCGGGCGGGGAGCTGTTTTTT. The full variable domain, its missing parts supplied by reference TRBV3-1 and TRBJ2-2, is DTAVSQTPKYLVTQMGNDKSIKCEQNLGHDTMYWYKQDSKKFLKIMFSYNNKELIINETVPNRFSPKSPDKAHLNLHINSLELGDSAVYFCASRQLAGAGGELFFGEGSRLTVL.

V and J are TRBV6-1 and TRBJ2-7, with unresolved D. CDR3 length: 13 residues. Germline CDR1 MNHNS, CDR2 SASEGT. V was shortened by 8 bases and J by 2 bases, with 13 bases between the two germline ends. CDR3 bases: TGTGCCAGCCAGCAATTTGCGGCCTACGAGCAGTACTTC. It encodes CASQQFAAYEQYF.

This clonotype appeared a few times. The CDR3 DNA follows: TGTGCCAGCAGTTTATATCCGGAAGAGACCCAGTACTTC. Residues: CASSLYPEETQYF. V gene TRBV27 combines with J gene TRBJ2-5; D gene uncertain. The CDR3 consists of 13 residues. V gave up 1 base and J gave up 3 bases, with 6 bases separating them. Per germline, CDR1 MNHEY and CDR2 SMNVEV (reference sequence).

V and J are TRBV5-1 and TRBJ2-2, with 10 positions matching TRBD1. The germline V gene encodes CDR1 SGHRS and CDR2 YFSETQ. V was pared by 4 bases and J by 5 bases, with 8 bases of the junction left unmatched. The CDR3 sequence is 16 residues long. The CDR3 here is CASSPTGQGGTGELFF. As DNA, the CDR3 is TGCGCCAGCAGCCCGACCGGACAGGGGGGGACCGGGGAGCTGTTTTTT.

There are a few counts of this clonotype. The chain recombines TRBV19 with TRBJ2-2, with 7 bases fitting TRBD2. Germline CDR1 reads LNHDA; CDR2 reads SQIVND (reference sequence). The CDR3 totals 14 residues. J gave up 1 base and V 6 bases, and 2 bases lay outside the gene matches. CDR3 nucleotides: TGTGCCAGTAGGAAGCGGGAGAACACCGGGGAGCTGTTTTTT. Its protein product is CASRKRENTGELFF.

This clonotype has a count of ten or more. The gene calls are TRBV12-3 or TRBV12-4 and TRBJ2-7; D unresolved. This CDR3 region has 14 residues. Trimming shortened V by 3 bases and J by 1 base, and 10 bases separated the two germline ends. The CDR3 nucleotides are TGTGCCAGCAGTTTCGGTGAGTGGTCCTACGAGCAGTACTTC. It encodes CASSFGEWSYEQYF.

This clonotype has a count of ten or more. The chain links TRBV7-6 to TRBJ1-2, with a possible D match to TRBD1 (6 bases). The CDR3 is made up of 15 amino acids. CDR1 is SGHVS and CDR2 is FNYEAQ in the germline V gene. Deletions cut 5 bases from V and 2 bases from J, with 15 bases between. CDR3 DNA sequence: TGTGCCAGCAGCCCGACGACAGGAATAAACTATGGCTACACCTTC. It yields the protein CASSPTTGINYGYTF.